This TCR beta chain was observed in a study of CD8 T cells in ankylosing spondylitis. Study conclusions and caveats: There were earlier reports of some motif variants in reactive arthritis synovial fluid and blood. A TCR beta motif of roughly 8 highly homologous variants appeared characteristic of ankylosing spondylitis blood.

With molecular barcodes, quantitative 5'-RACE was used to make the TCR beta libraries. MiXCR was run by TCRdb on the 5' RACE reads, yielding one entry per CDR3 protein. The repertoire holds 470,000 or so distinct CDR3 sequences, with around 26% as singletons. This clonotype was detected a few times. Its target is not known. Sequenced sample: blood, either unsorted or a sorted T cell fraction (not recorded which). The TCR originated in a male donor with ankylosing spondylitis.

The CDR3 DNA is TGTGCCAGCAGCGATGCGAACAGGATCTGGGGCTATGGCTACACCTTC. Translated, it gives CASSDANRIWGYGYTF. The rearrangement links TRBV7-9 to TRBJ1-2, with D perhaps matching TRBD1 (5 bases). This CDR3 contains 16 residues. The germline CDR1 and CDR2 sequences are SEHNR and FQNEAQ (reference sequence). V was trimmed by 5 bases and J by 4 bases, leaving 20 bases between them.